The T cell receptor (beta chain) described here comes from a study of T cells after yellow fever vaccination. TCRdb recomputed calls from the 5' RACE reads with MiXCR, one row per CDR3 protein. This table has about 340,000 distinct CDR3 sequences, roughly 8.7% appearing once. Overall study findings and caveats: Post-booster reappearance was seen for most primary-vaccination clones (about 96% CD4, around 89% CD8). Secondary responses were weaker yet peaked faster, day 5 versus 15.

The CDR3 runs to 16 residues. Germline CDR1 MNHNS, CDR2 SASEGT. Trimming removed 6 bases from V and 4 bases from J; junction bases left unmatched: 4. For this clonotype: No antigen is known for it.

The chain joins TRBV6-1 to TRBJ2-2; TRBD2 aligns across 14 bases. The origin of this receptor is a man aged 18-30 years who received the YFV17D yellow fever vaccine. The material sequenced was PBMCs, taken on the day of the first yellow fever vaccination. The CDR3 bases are TGTGCCAGCAGCCGGACTAGCGGGGGGCTCACCGGGGAGCTGTTTTTT. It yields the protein CASSRTSGGLTGELFF.